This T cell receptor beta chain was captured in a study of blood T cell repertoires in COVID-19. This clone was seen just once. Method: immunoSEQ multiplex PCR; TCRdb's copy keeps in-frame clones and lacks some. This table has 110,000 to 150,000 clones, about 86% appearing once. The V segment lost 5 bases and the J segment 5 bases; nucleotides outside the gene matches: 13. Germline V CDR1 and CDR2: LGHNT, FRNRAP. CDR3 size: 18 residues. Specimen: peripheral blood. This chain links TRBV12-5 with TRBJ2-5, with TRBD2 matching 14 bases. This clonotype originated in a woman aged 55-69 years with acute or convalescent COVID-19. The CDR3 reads CASGLGTSGGRGGETQYF. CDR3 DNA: TGTGCTAGTGGTCTTGGGACTAGCGGGGGCCGGGGGGGGGAGACCCAGTACTTC.